A selection of T cell receptor beta chains follows, all from one sample in a study of cytomegalovirus exposure and HLA in healthy donors. Generated by immunoSEQ multiplex PCR, the TCRdb table keeps only in-frame clones and is missing some. This sample has tens of thousands of clones; 71% occur once, and the top ten carry around 27%. Sample: PBMCs. The receptors here all came from a man over 45 in good health and CMV-seropositive. Each CDR3 is given without its conserved first and last residue.

14,TRBV7-9,ASSPRQGLSNEKLF
13,TRBV5-4,ASSLGLAGGNEQF
11,TRBV11-2,ASSYLPGDTQY
15,TRBV27,ASSSLQGSLAKNIQY
10,TRBV5-6,ASSEVLEGQF
14,TRBV7-2,ASSLAGTATYNEQF
13,TRBV5-1,ASTPTSGPSYEQY
13,TRBV18,ASSPPTGAARKAF
12,TRBV13,ASSLSQGPDTQY
10,TRBV19,ASSETRGEQY
13,TRBV19,ASPPGPAWNTEAF
13,TRBV28,ASSLGTGGAYGYT
11,TRBV6-5,ASLRKDTDTQY
12,TRBV7-2,ASSQGGAPGLLH
12,TRBV13,ASSLTRQTYEQY
13,TRBV7-7,ASSLAAGSGGELF
13,TRBV6-1,ASSARTGTNEKLF
14,TRBV5-6,ASSLIREGPTGELF
9,TRBV28,ASSLRWEQY
12,TRBV5-1,ASSYVAGGDEQY
13,TRBV10-3,AISAAGGDQETQY
13,TRBV7-8,ASSRTGSSYNEQF
11,TRBV29-1,SVEGTANYGYT
12,TRBV9,ASSVAQGSYEQY
12,TRBV19,ASSLWTGPDTQY
12,TRBV4-3,ASSQDSLNQPQH
11,TRBV2,ATKQGLRAEAF
13,TRBV28,ASSPERRGNTEAF
11,TRBV27,ATRTGSSSPLH
16,TRBV30,AWSVGLAGLSSYNEQF
15,TRBV7-6,ASSSPRTGGDYNEQF
14,TRBV11-2,ASRRWGTGAYNEQF
17,TRBV7-6,ASSLTHPITRVLYNEQF
14,TRBV7-2,ASSLGLAEHTDTQY